The clone carrying this T cell receptor beta chain has at least ten counts. Its target is not known. The data belong to a study of blood T cells in healthy people across ages. Study results and limitations: PBMCs were not sorted, which prevented a conclusive comparison of naive versus antigen-experienced cells. TCR beta diversity correlated strongly with naive T cell percentage.

Donors ranged from roughly 6 to 100 years old and were healthy Caucasians in Russia. The draw of peripheral blood yielded ten milliliters from each donor. Primed by a sample-barcoded 5' primer and a J-beta primer mix, a second PCR proceeded for roughly 6 to 12 cycles. From the 5' RACE reads, TCRdb called clonotypes with MiXCR, one entry per CDR3 protein. Of about 810,000 distinct CDR3 sequences listed, around 36% were seen once; the top ten hold 10% to 15%. The receptor was derived from a man between 18 and 29 years old in good health. Sequenced: blood.

The CDR3 sequence is CSARDSRQGGYNEQFF. DNA of the CDR3: TGCAGTGCTAGAGATTCCAGACAGGGTGGCTACAATGAGCAGTTCTTC. V gene TRBV20-1 combines with J gene TRBJ2-1; 7 bases align to TRBD1. J gave up 3 bases and V 0 bases, and 8 bases lay outside the gene matches. Germline CDR1 is DFQATT and CDR2 is SNEGSKA (reference sequence). This CDR3 spans 16 amino acids.